Presented here are 25 T cell receptor beta chains from one specimen sequenced in a study of T cell responses to AZD1222 COVID-19 vaccine. Assay: immunoSEQ multiplex PCR; the TCRdb copy retains only in-frame clones and omits some. In the table there are approximately 88,000 clones, 70% to 90% of which are singletons. Source: peripheral blood, taken 28 days after the second AZD1222 dose. The receptors originated from an adult who received the AZD1222 COVID-19 vaccine.

The chain combines TRBV4-1 with TRBJ1-5; 7 bases line up with TRBD1. The germline gives CDR1 MGHRA, CDR2 YSYEKL. The CDR3 runs 13 residues. V was clipped by 4 bases and J by 7 bases; unmatched bases: 4. Written as DNA, the CDR3 is TGCGCCAGCAGCCCCGGACAGGACCAGCCCCAGCATTTT. Protein: CASSPGQDQPQHF.

This chain connects TRBV14 to TRBJ2-5; no clear D gene. Germline values: CDR1 SGHDN, CDR2 FVKESK. The CDR3 is 15 amino acids. Trimming shortened V by 5 bases and J by 6 bases, and 19 bases separated the two germline ends. DNA for the CDR3: TGTGCCAGCAGCGGAAATACGGTTTTAGGTAAGACCCAGTACTTC. Protein sequence: CASSGNTVLGKTQYF.

The J gene is TRBJ1-6, the V gene TRBV19; D ambiguous. Germline V lookup: CDR1 LNHDA, CDR2 SQIVND (reference sequence). This CDR3 contains 15 residues. Deletions cut 5 bases from V and 9 bases from J, with 17 bases between. CDR3 nucleotide sequence: TGTGCCAGTAGTCGCCGACAAAGGGAGTCTTCACCCCTCCACTTT. Translation gives CASSRRQRESSPLHF.

This sequence joins TRBV19 and TRBJ1-1; D call uncertain. This CDR3 spans 12 amino acids. With 3 bases removed from V and 4 bases from J, the gap between germline ends came to 6 bases. Germline V gene data show CDR1 as LNHDA and CDR2 as SQIVND (reference sequence). The DNA of the CDR3 is TGTGCCAGTAGTATTGACCTCACTGAAGCTTTCTTT. Translated: CASSIDLTEAFF.

The chain carries TRBV19 and TRBJ1-2; TRBD1 aligns across 7 bases. V lost 5 bases, J lost 0 bases, and 6 bases stayed unmatched. The CDR3 consists of 15 residues. The germline gives CDR1 LNHDA, CDR2 SQIVND (reference sequence). CDR3 coding DNA: TGTGCCAGTAGTCGACAGGGATCCCCTAACTATGGCTACACCTTC. It is translated as CASSRQGSPNYGYTF.

The rearrangement links TRBV14 to TRBJ2-5, with 8 bases identical to TRBD2. CDR1 is SGHDN and CDR2 is FVKESK in the germline V gene. After removal of 1 base from V and 5 bases from J, the junction contained 9 bases not matched to a gene. The CDR3 spans 16 residues. The CDR3 DNA reads as TGTGCCAGCAGCCAAGGTAGCGGGGTTAGTCGTGAGACCCAGTACTTC. As protein: CASSQGSGVSRETQYF.

The V gene is TRBV2, the J gene TRBJ2-3; D not certain. V was cut by 7 bases and J by 4 bases, with 12 bases left in between. The CDR3 sequence is 13 residues long. Germline CDR1 reads SNHLY; CDR2 reads FYNNEI. The CDR3 DNA is TGTGCCAGCAAGGTAGGGTCGGCAGATACGCAGTATTTT. This gives the protein CASKVGSADTQYF. The full variable domain, rest sourced from reference TRBV2 and TRBJ2-3, is EPEVTQTPSHQVTQMGQEVILRCVPISNHLYFYWYRQILGQKVEFLVSFYNNEISEKSEIFDDQFSVERPDGSNFTLKIRSTKLEDSAMYFCASKVGSADTQYFGPGTRLTVL.

This chain connects TRBV2 to TRBJ2-2; 11 nucleotides align to TRBD1. Germline trimming cut 3 bases from V and 0 bases from J; bases unmatched to any gene: 3. Germline lookup yields CDR1 SNHLY and CDR2 FYNNEI. The CDR3 loop spans 17 amino acids. CDR3 sequence (DNA): TGTGCCAGCAGTGATTGGACAGGGGGCTCGAACACCGGGGAGCTGTTTTTT. It translates to CASSDWTGGSNTGELFF.

The chain is built from TRBV5-1 and TRBJ1-4, with 7 bases matching TRBD1. CDR1 is SGHRS and CDR2 is YFSETQ in the germline V gene. There are 16 residues in the CDR3. The ends lost 1 base at V and 5 bases at J; junction bases unmatched: 8. In DNA, the CDR3 is TGCGCCAGCAGCTTGACCGGGACAGTACTAAATGAAAAACTGTTTTTT. This gives the protein CASSLTGTVLNEKLFF.

This chain links TRBV5-5 with TRBJ1-6; D call uncertain. Germline V gene lookup returns CDR1 SGHKS and CDR2 YYEKEE (reference sequence). The CDR3 length is 16 residues. Trimming removed 4 bases from V and 10 bases from J, with 21 bases in between. The CDR3 protein is CASSPLTPSLGSPLHF. CDR3 sequence (DNA): TGTGCCAGCAGCCCGTTGACCCCGTCATTGGGATCACCCCTCCACTTT. Full variable domain (missing parts from reference TRBV5-5 and TRBJ1-6): DAGVTQSPTHLIKTRGQQVTLRCSPISGHKSVSWYQQVLGQGPQFIFQYYEKEERGRGNFPDRFSARQFPNYSSELNVNALLLGDSALYLCASSPLTPSLGSPLHFGNGTRLTVT.

The V gene is TRBV30, the J gene TRBJ1-1; D is ambiguous. The V end lost 3 bases, the J end lost 0 bases, and 8 bases lay between the germline ends. The CDR3 extends over 13 amino acids. Germline loops: CDR1 GTSNPN, CDR2 SVGIG (reference sequence). CDR3 residues: CAWRVGLNTEAFF. The CDR3 bases are TGTGCCTGGAGAGTTGGGCTGAACACTGAAGCTTTCTTT.

V usage is TRBV6-5 and J usage is TRBJ1-5; 9 nucleotides align to TRBD1. V gave up 6 bases and J gave up 5 bases; unmatched junction bases: 5. CDR1 is MNHEY and CDR2 is SVGAGI in the germline V gene. CDR3 size: 14 residues. The CDR3: CASRSGQGDQPQHF. The CDR3 nucleotides read TGTGCCAGCAGGTCGGGACAGGGTGATCAGCCCCAGCATTTT.

This clone was counted once. The chain couples TRBV3-1 (or the pseudogene TRBV3-2) to TRBJ2-2; no clear D gene. The V end was cut by 1 base, the J end by 2 bases, with 5 bases between. This CDR3 contains 14 residues. The germline V gene has CDR1 LGHDT and CDR2 YNNKEL (reference sequence). The CDR3 DNA sequence: TGTGCCAGCAGCCAAGGCCAAAACACCGGGGAGCTGTTTTTT. This codes for CASSQGQNTGELFF.

This chain connects TRBV29-1 to TRBJ2-6; 7 bases fit TRBD1. The CDR3 has 16 amino acids. J lost 0 bases, V lost 4 bases, and 6 bases had no gene match. Germline values: CDR1 SQVTM, CDR2 ANQGSEA. This chain's CDR3 is CSVVGQGDSGANVLTF. The CDR3 DNA reads as TGCAGCGTTGTGGGGCAGGGGGACTCTGGGGCCAACGTCCTGACTTTC.

The chain joins TRBV2 to TRBJ1-6, with D possibly being TRBD1 (6 bases). V lost 4 bases and J 15 bases, leaving 16 bases between the germline ends. Germline V gene data show CDR1 as SNHLY and CDR2 as FYNNEI. The CDR3 length is 13 residues. The CDR3 DNA follows: TGTGCCAGCAGTGGACTGGGGGCCGGAGGCCTCCACTTT. Residues: CASSGLGAGGLHF.

The J gene is TRBJ2-7, the V gene TRBV19, with D possibly TRBD2 on 5 matching bases. The CDR3 length is 15 residues. Germline V gene sequence: CDR1 LNHDA, CDR2 SQIVND (reference sequence). Trimming left V 0 bases short and J 3 bases short, with 12 bases between. CDR3 sequence: CASSIDRRIGYEQYF. CDR3 nucleotides: TGTGCCAGTAGTATAGATCGGAGGATTGGCTACGAGCAGTACTTC.

This clone has a single count. The chain uses TRBV10-3 and TRBJ2-7; D assignment may be TRBD1 or TRBD2 (5 bases each). Germline-derived CDR1 and CDR2 are ENHRY and SYGVKD. The CDR3 is made up of 12 amino acids. V was pared by 3 bases and J by 4 bases, with 7 bases between. The CDR3 sequence is CAISDWGYEQYF. The DNA for the CDR3 is TGTGCCATCAGTGATTGGGGGTACGAGCAGTACTTC.

The chain is built from TRBV5-4 and TRBJ1-2, with TRBD1 matching over 8 bases. CDR1 is SGHNT and CDR2 is YYREEE in the germline V gene (reference sequence). Losses at the gene ends were 4 bases for V and 4 bases for J; bases not matched to a gene: 9. The CDR3 runs to 15 residues. CDR3 in amino acids: CASSPDKTGVYGYTF. The CDR3 DNA reads TGTGCCAGCAGCCCCGATAAGACAGGGGTCTATGGCTACACCTTC.

This chain joins TRBV11-2 and TRBJ2-1; D remains unclear. Germline-derived CDR1 and CDR2 are SGHAT and FQNNGV. Between the trimmed V and J ends, which lost 1 base and 8 bases, there was a span of 6 bases. This CDR3 contains 12 residues. The CDR3 sequence: CASSLAGYEQFF. CDR3 sequence (DNA): TGTGCCAGCAGCTTAGCCGGCTATGAGCAGTTCTTC.

This chain connects TRBV3-1 (or the pseudogene TRBV3-2) to TRBJ2-5; no clear D gene. CDR3 size: 12 residues. Germline loops: CDR1 LGHDT, CDR2 YNNKEL (reference sequence). V was cut by 1 base and J by 5 bases, with 5 bases left in between. The CDR3 bases are TGTGCCAGCAGCCAAGTTCCGGAGACCCAGTACTTC. Translation gives CASSQVPETQYF.

The chain joins TRBV6-1 to TRBJ2-7; TRBD2 aligns across 8 bases. The CDR3 is 16 residues long. V trimming: 2 bases; J trimming: 6 bases; junction bases outside the gene matches: 12. Germline V gene lookup returns CDR1 MNHNS and CDR2 SASEGT. CDR3 protein: CASSEISGGRPREQYF. Here the CDR3 DNA reads TGTGCCAGCAGTGAAATTTCGGGGGGGCGTCCCCGCGAGCAGTACTTC.

The chain carries TRBV4-2 and TRBJ2-1, with 7 bases matching TRBD2. V shed 3 bases, J shed 7 bases, and the junction held 15 bases outside the gene matches. The CDR3 runs to 17 residues. Germline V gene sequence: CDR1 LGHNA, CDR2 YNFKEQ. The CDR3 DNA reads as TGTGCCAGCAGCCACCTTCGTGGGGGGGGTCCGGGAAATGAGCAGTTCTTC. It codes for CASSHLRGGGPGNEQFF.

The V call is TRBV3-1 (or the pseudogene TRBV3-2), the J call TRBJ1-3; no clear D gene. The CDR3 spans 16 residues. Trimming left V 0 bases short and J 5 bases short, with 14 bases between. Germline V gene lookup returns CDR1 LGHDT and CDR2 YNNKEL (reference sequence). The chain's CDR3 is CASSQDQTGGRNTIYF. The CDR3 DNA follows: TGTGCCAGCAGCCAAGATCAGACCGGCGGTCGAAACACCATATATTTT.

The DNA for the CDR3 is TGTGCCAGCTCACCTCCCGACAGGGGAGGCGAGCAGTACTTC. It encodes CASSPPDRGGEQYF. This chain joins TRBV18 and TRBJ2-7, with 8 positions matching TRBD1. The CDR3 runs to 14 residues. Trimming took 3 bases from V and 6 from J; bases not matched to a gene: 7. Germline values: CDR1 KGHSH, CDR2 LQKENI.

This clone turned up a few times. The chain carries TRBV27 and TRBJ1-1, with D possibly being TRBD1 (6 bases). CDR1 and CDR2 (germline): MNHEY, SMNVEV (reference sequence). The CDR3 runs 14 residues. V was shortened by 4 bases and J by 1 base, with 10 bases between the two germline ends. In DNA, the CDR3 is TGTGCCAGCAGTTCCCGGACAGCGAACACTGAAGCTTTCTTT. It yields the protein CASSSRTANTEAFF.